This T cell receptor (beta chain) was recovered during a study of T cell responses to AZD1222 COVID-19 vaccine. CDR3 size: 13 residues. Germline values: CDR1 LGHNA, CDR2 YNFKEQ. V was cut by 1 base and J by 4 bases, with 7 bases left in between. Only in-frame clones appear in the TCRdb table, and some are missing; sequencing was by immunoSEQ multiplex PCR. The sample holds around 94,000 clones, about 88% seen once. This receptor was identified in an adult in good health. The V call is TRBV4-2, the J call TRBJ1-2, with D perhaps matching TRBD1 (5 bases). The sequencing used peripheral blood, collected on day 0 of AZD1222 vaccination. CDR3 in DNA: TGTGCCAGCAGCCAAGCTGACAGCTATGGCTACACCTTC. Its protein is CASSQADSYGYTF.